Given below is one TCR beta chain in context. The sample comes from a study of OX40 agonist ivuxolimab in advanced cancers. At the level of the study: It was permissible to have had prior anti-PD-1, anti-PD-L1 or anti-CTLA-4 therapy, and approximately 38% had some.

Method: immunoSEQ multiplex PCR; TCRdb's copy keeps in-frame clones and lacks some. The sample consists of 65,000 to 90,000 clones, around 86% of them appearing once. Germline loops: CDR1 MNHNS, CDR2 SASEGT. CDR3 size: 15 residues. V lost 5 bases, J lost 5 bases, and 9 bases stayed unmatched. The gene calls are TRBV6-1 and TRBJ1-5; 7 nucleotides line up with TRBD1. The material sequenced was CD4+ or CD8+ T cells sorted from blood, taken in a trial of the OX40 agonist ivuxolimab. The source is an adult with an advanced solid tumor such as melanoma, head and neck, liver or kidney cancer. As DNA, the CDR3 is TGTGCCAGCAGTAGAGACGGGACAGATTATCAGCCCCAGCATTTT. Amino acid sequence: CASSRDGTDYQPQHF.